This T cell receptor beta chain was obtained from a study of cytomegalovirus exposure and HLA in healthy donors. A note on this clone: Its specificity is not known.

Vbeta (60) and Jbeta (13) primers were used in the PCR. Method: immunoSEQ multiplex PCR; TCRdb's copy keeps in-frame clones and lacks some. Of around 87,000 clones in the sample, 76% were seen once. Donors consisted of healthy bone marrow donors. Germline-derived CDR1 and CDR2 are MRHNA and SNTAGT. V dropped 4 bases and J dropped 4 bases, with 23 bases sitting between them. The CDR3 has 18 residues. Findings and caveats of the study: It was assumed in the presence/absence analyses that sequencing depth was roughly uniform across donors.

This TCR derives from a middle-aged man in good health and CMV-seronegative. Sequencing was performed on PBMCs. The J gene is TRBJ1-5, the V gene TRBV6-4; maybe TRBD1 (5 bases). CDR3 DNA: TGTGCCAGCAGTGTTAACCCTGGGTCAGGGCCCACAAATCAGCCCCAGCATTTT. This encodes CASSVNPGSGPTNQPQHF.